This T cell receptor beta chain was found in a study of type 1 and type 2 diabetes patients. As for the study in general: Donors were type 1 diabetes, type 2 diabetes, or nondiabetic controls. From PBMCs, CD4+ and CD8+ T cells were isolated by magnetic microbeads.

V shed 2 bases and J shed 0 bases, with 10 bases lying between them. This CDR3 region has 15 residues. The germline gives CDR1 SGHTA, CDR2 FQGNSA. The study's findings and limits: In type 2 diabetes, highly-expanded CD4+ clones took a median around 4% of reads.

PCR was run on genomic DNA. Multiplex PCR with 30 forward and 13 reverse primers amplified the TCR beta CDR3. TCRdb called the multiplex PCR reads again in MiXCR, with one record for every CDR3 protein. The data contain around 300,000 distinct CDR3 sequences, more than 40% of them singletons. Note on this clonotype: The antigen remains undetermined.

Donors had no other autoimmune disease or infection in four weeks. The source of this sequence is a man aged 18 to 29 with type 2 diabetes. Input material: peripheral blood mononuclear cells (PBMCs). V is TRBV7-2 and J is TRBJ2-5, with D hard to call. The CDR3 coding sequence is TGTGCCAGCAGCTTAAACGACTTACACCAAGAGACCCAGTACTTC. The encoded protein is CASSLNDLHQETQYF.